This T cell receptor beta chain was captured in a study of blood T cell repertoires in COVID-19. Repertoires were generated with immunoSEQ multiplex PCR, while TCRdb's copy carries only in-frame clones and drops some. The data contain some 160,000 clones, approximately 91% of them singletons. The V and J ends lost 5 bases and 7 bases respectively, with 15 bases between them. The CDR3 is made up of 14 amino acids. The V gene's germline CDR1 is SEHNR and CDR2 FQNEAQ (reference sequence). The sample was peripheral blood. The clonotype was recovered from a young man with COVID-19, enrolled during active disease. The chain couples TRBV7-9 to TRBJ2-1; D is perhaps TRBD1 (5 bases). The CDR3 sequence is CASSLDNSGNEQFF. The CDR3 DNA is TGTGCCAGCAGCCTGGACAACTCAGGGAATGAGCAGTTCTTC. Full variable domain (missing parts from reference TRBV7-9 and TRBJ2-1): DTGVSQNPRHKITKRGQNVTFRCDPISEHNRLYWYRQTLGQGPEFLTYFQNEAQLEKSRLLSDRFSAERPKGSFSTLEIQRTEQGDSAMYLCASSLDNSGNEQFFGPGTRLTVL.